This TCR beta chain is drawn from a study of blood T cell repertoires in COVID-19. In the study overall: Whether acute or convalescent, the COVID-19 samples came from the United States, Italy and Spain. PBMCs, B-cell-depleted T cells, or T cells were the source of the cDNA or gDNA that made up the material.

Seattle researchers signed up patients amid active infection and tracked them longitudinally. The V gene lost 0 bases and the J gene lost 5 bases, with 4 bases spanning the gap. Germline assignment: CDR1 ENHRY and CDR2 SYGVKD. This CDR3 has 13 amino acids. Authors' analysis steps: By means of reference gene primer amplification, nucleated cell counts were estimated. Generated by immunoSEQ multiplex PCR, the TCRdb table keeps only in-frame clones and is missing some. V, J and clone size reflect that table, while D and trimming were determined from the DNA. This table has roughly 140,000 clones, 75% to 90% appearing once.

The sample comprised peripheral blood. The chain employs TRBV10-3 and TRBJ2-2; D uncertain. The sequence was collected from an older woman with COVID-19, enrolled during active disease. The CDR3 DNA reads TGTGCCATCAGTGAGTCTACAACCGGGGAGCTGTTTTTT. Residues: CAISESTTGELFF.